A selection of T cell receptor beta chains follows, all from one sample in a study of cytomegalovirus exposure and HLA in healthy donors. This table comes from immunoSEQ multiplex PCR, and its TCRdb copy is limited to in-frame clones, with some not included. The profile shows 350,000 or so clones, more than 80% of them singletons. Sequencing was carried out using PBMCs. The receptors here all came from a woman aged 18-35 years in good health and CMV-seronegative. Both conserved end residues are part of each CDR3. The D gene is left open where the match is weak. Clone size appears in some rows only: once, few, many, or a class for an expanded clone.

>TRBV29-1|few|-|TRBJ1-2
TGCAGCGTTGAAGGGCAGGGGTACGGCTACACCTTC
CSVEGQGYGYTF
>TRBV27|-|-|TRBJ1-2
TGTGCCAGCAGTGCCACCGGGCCACAGGAAAGATACACCTTC
CASSATGPQERYTF
>TRBV25-1|once|-|TRBJ1-4
TGTGCCTCCAGCGGGGGTTTAGGCGAAAAACTGTTTTTT
CASSGGLGEKLFF
>TRBV6-1|-|-|TRBJ2-2
TGTGCCAGCAATGTCGGGGGTAGGGACACCGGGGAGCTGTTTTTT
CASNVGGRDTGELFF
>TRBV6-5|few|TRBD1|TRBJ1-2
TGTGCCAGCAGGCAATCAGGGGGTGGCTACACCTTC
CASRQSGGGYTF
>TRBV9|-|TRBD2|TRBJ2-7
TGTGCCAGCAGCGTAGGGTCAGGGAGGGAGGAGCAGTATTTC
CASSVGSGREEQYF
>TRBV10-3|-|TRBD2|TRBJ2-7
TGTGCCATCTCTGCGTCTACTAGCGGGAGGGACTCCTACGAGCAGTACTTC
CAISASTSGRDSYEQYF
>TRBV5-5|-|-|TRBJ2-7
TGTGCCAGCAGCTTGGCGATGACGTCACTAAGCTCCTACGAGCAGTACTTC
CASSLAMTSLSSYEQYF
>TRBV7-2|-|TRBD2|TRBJ2-1
TGTGCCAGCAGCTTAGGGCGACTAGCGGGAGGGCTTTACAATGAGCAGTTCTTC
CASSLGRLAGGLYNEQFF
>TRBV19|-|TRBD1|TRBJ1-2
TGTGCCAGTAGGCTTGGGATAGACAGGGCCTATGGCTACACCTTC
CASRLGIDRAYGYTF
>TRBV15|-|-|TRBJ2-7
TGTGCCACCAGCAGAGATTACCAGGACTCCTACGAGCAGTACTTC
CATSRDYQDSYEQYF
>TRBV7-9|-|TRBD1|TRBJ2-7
TGTGCCAGCAGCCCCCAGGGGGCGGGCGAGCAGTACTTC
CASSPQGAGEQYF
>TRBV6-6|-|-|TRBJ2-7
TGTGCCAGCACCCCTCAACAGGGTTTCGAGCAGTACTTC
CASTPQQGFEQYF
>TRBV19|-|-|TRBJ1-2
TGTGCCAGTAGAGGGGGGGCCCGAGCGACAGTCTATGGCTACACCTTC
CASRGGARATVYGYTF
>TRBV7-3|-|TRBD1|TRBJ1-1
TGTGCCAGCAGCTTAGGACAGGGGAGGGCTGAAGCTTTCTTT
CASSLGQGRAEAFF
>TRBV30|once|-|TRBJ2-2
TGTGCCTGGAGCCTGGACTTAAACACCGGGGAGCTGTTTTTT
CAWSLDLNTGELFF
>TRBV7-2|-|-|TRBJ1-5
TGTGCCAGCAGCTCCACCCCCCGGGTGGCTAATCAGCCCCAGCATTTT
CASSSTPRVANQPQHF
>TRBV4-1|-|-|TRBJ2-4
TGCGCCAGCAGCCAAGAGGCTAGCAGGGGGGACATTCAGTACTTC
CASSQEASRGDIQYF
>TRBV12-5|-|TRBD1|TRBJ2-3
TGTGCTAGTGGTTTGGGGGACAGCCCATCGGGGCTAGATACGCAGTATTTT
CASGLGDSPSGLDTQYF
>TRBV7-9|once|-|TRBJ2-5
TGTGCCAGCAGCTTAGAGTCTATACAAGAGACCCAGTACTTC
CASSLESIQETQYF
>TRBV6-5|-|-|TRBJ2-4
TGTGCCAGCAGTTATGCGGACATTCAGTACTTC
CASSYADIQYF
>TRBV6-5|once|TRBD1|TRBJ2-1
TGTGCCAGCAGGCCCGGGACAGGGGTCAATGAGCAGTTCTTC
CASRPGTGVNEQFF
>TRBV5-1|-|TRBD1|TRBJ2-7
TGCGCCAGCAGCTCTGGAGTGGAACAGGGGGGAAACGAGCAGTACTTC
CASSSGVEQGGNEQYF
>TRBV27|-|-|TRBJ2-7
TGTGCCACCTTTAATTGGGGCGGCGAGCAGTACTTC
CATFNWGGEQYF
>TRBV5-4|-|-|TRBJ2-7
TGTGCCAGCAGCGTCCCAGCGGGCAATACCTACGAGCAGTACTTC
CASSVPAGNTYEQYF
>TRBV7-3|-|TRBD2|TRBJ2-1
TGTGCCAGCAGCTCGATGGGCTTAGCGGGAGAGGACTATGAGCAGTTCTTC
CASSSMGLAGEDYEQFF
>TRBV6-6|-|TRBD1|TRBJ2-1
TGTGCCAGCAGTTACTCGAGACAGGGGGCTGGCAATGAGCAGTTCTTC
CASSYSRQGAGNEQFF
>TRBV4-3|-|TRBD2|TRBJ2-1
TGCGCCAGCAGCGTAGCGGGGTCTACATACAATGAGCAGTTCTTC
CASSVAGSTYNEQFF
>TRBV6-5|-|-|TRBJ1-1
TGTGCCAGCAGTTACTCCTCCCAGGGCCCGGGGGATTTCTTT
CASSYSSQGPGDFF
>TRBV13|-|-|TRBJ1-4
TGTGCCAGCAGCTCACAGGGCCCATCCATTGAAAAACTGTTTTTT
CASSSQGPSIEKLFF
>TRBV14|-|TRBD2|TRBJ2-1
TGTGCCAGCAGCCAAGATTCGGGTAGCGGGAGTAGCGATGAGCAGTTCTTC
CASSQDSGSGSSDEQFF
>TRBV9|-|TRBD1|TRBJ2-1
TGTGCCAGCAGCCCCGGACAGGGTCCCTACAATGAGCAGTTCTTC
CASSPGQGPYNEQFF
>TRBV4-3|-|-|TRBJ2-3
TGCGCCAGCAGCCAAGGTCACGGTCTCACTAGCACAGATACGCAGTATTTT
CASSQGHGLTSTDTQYF
>TRBV4-2|few|TRBD2|TRBJ2-5
TGTGCCAGCAGCCAAGGGGCAGCGGGAGGAGTCGAGACCCAGTACTTC
CASSQGAAGGVETQYF
>TRBV6-1|-|-|TRBJ2-1
TGTGCCAGCACCCTCTTGAGCTCCTACAATGAGCAGTTCTTC
CASTLLSSYNEQFF
>TRBV5-4|-|-|TRBJ2-7
TGTGCCAGCAGCCTCAAGCGGGCATCTCCCTACGAGCAGTACTTC
CASSLKRASPYEQYF
>TRBV7-6|-|TRBD1|TRBJ2-2
TGTGCCAGCAGCACCCCGACAGGGGTCCTGATTGGGACCGGGGAGCTGTTTTTT
CASSTPTGVLIGTGELFF
>TRBV5-4|-|TRBD1|TRBJ1-2
TGTGCCAGCAGCCAGGACAGGGAAGCCTCCAATGGCTACACCTTC
CASSQDREASNGYTF
>TRBV19|-|-|TRBJ1-1
TGTGCCAGTAACCCCGGGGGTTACACTGAAGCTTTCTTT
CASNPGGYTEAFF